This T cell receptor beta chain comes out of a study of shared T cell receptors in the human thymus. CDR1 is SGHNT and CDR2 is YYREEE in the germline V gene (reference sequence). The CDR3 sequence is 13 residues long. Trimming took 4 bases from V and 8 from J, leaving 13 bases between them. Assay: immunoSEQ multiplex PCR; the TCRdb copy retains only in-frame clones and omits some. The sample records roughly 660,000 clones, roughly 90% being singletons. These data were likewise used in another study, on human thymus T cells. That study adds: Thymus specimens were resections from corrective heart surgery.

The clonotype was recovered from a boy younger than two with a congenital heart defect. The sample taken for sequencing was thymocytes. The chain has TRBV5-4 and TRBJ2-1, with no clear D. The CDR3 nucleotides read TGTGCCAGCAGCCTGGCGGTAAACGATGAGCAGTTCTTC. Translating it yields CASSLAVNDEQFF.